This T cell receptor beta chain was profiled in a study of cytomegalovirus exposure and HLA in healthy donors. This PCR relied on a set of 60 Vbeta primers and 13 Jbeta primers. Sequenced by immunoSEQ multiplex PCR; TCRdb stores in-frame clones only, minus some. In the table there are about 170,000 clones, roughly 71% of which are singletons. The sequencing input was PBMCs. The source is a woman aged 45-59 years in good health and CMV-seropositive.

Here the CDR3 DNA reads TGTGCCAGCAAACTACGGGTACAGGTGAACACTGAAGCTTTCTTT. It translates to CASKLRVQVNTEAFF. The chain employs TRBV6-5 and TRBJ1-1; D is perhaps TRBD1 (5 bases). V lost 7 bases and J 0 bases, leaving 15 bases between the germline ends. Germline V gives CDR1 MNHEY, CDR2 SVGAGI. This CDR3 has 15 residues.